This T cell receptor beta chain was retrieved from a study of a mutant IDH1 vaccine in newly diagnosed glioma. Study-level background: Vaccination was launched 4-6 weeks after radiotherapy alone, or with temozolomide cycles. Radiotherapy, temozolomide, or both had been given previously, and both were given to most.

TCRdb's copy holds only in-frame clones and misses some; the assay was immunoSEQ multiplex PCR. This table has about 26,000 clones, more than 65% appearing once. Time point of the sample: week 5, during vaccination. All doses held 300 ug of mutant IDH1 20-mer peptide, with topical imiquimod. Trimming removed 3 bases from V and 3 bases from J; junction bases left unmatched: 5. Germline V gene data show CDR1 as KGHSH and CDR2 as LQKENI. The CDR3 runs 16 residues. As to this clone: The antigen is unknown.

This chain connects TRBV18 to TRBJ1-3; 10 nucleotides agree with TRBD1. This specimen consisted of PBMCs, obtained from a glioma patient whose treatment included an IDH1 peptide vaccine. This TCR was recovered from a man aged 35 to 55 with glioma. Some clones in this sample may be carry-over from other donors' samples. CDR3: CASSPKGQGFGNTIYF. In nucleotides, the CDR3 is TGTGCCAGCTCACCCAAGGGACAGGGGTTTGGAAACACCATATATTTT. Full variable domain (outside the CDR3, taken from reference TRBV18 and TRBJ1-3): NAGVMQNPRHLVRRRGQEARLRCSPMKGHSHVYWYRQLPEEGLKFMVYLQKENIIDESGMPKERFSAEFPKEGPSILRIQQVVRGDSAAYFCASSPKGQGFGNTIYFGEGSWLTVV.